The rows below give T cell receptor beta chains drawn from one sample of a study of regulatory T cells in long-lasting Graves disease. TCRdb used MiXCR to reprocess the multiplex PCR reads, holding one entry per CDR3 protein. The data hold about 340,000 distinct CDR3 sequences, with around 19% observed a single time. The source material was peripheral blood mononuclear cells (PBMCs), sampled when the disease was refractory, from a patient treated with antithyroid drugs. The receptor source for this set is a female donor with Graves disease. CDR3s leave out the opening cysteine and the closing phenylalanine or tryptophan. The order of the fields is J gene, CDR3 length, V gene, CDR3 protein.

>TRBJ2-7|13|TRBV2
ASSPGAGPSYEQY
>TRBJ2-7|11|TRBV18
ASSPQGAYEQY
>TRBJ2-3|13|TRBV29-1
SVSGGQGSTDTQY
>TRBJ1-5|12|TRBV6-5
ASSWEPGNQPQH
>TRBJ2-7|9|TRBV7-2
ASSQRREQY
>TRBJ1-4|11|TRBV5-1
ASSLDRNEKLF
>TRBJ1-1|12|TRBV6-1
ASSEEQGYTEAF
>TRBJ1-1|10|TRBV7-2
ASSLLGTEAF
>TRBJ2-1|12|TRBV27
ASSLSSAYNEQF
>TRBJ1-2|13|TRBV10-1
ASSEGGQGNYGYT
>TRBJ1-4|14|TRBV7-2
ASSLGLSATNEKLF
>TRBJ2-5|11|TRBV6-1
ASSEWREETQY
>TRBJ2-7|10|TRBV28
ASNTGQPTSS
>TRBJ2-7|11|TRBV20-1
SASGQVIYEQY
>TRBJ1-2|9|TRBV30
AWSDEGGYT
>TRBJ2-5|13|TRBV7-2
ASSSRGGLGETQY
>TRBJ2-2|14|TRBV11-2
ASSPSLRTVTGELF
>TRBJ1-1|11|TRBV29-1
SVRTASNTEAF
>TRBJ2-1|10|TRBV28
ASSSANNGQF